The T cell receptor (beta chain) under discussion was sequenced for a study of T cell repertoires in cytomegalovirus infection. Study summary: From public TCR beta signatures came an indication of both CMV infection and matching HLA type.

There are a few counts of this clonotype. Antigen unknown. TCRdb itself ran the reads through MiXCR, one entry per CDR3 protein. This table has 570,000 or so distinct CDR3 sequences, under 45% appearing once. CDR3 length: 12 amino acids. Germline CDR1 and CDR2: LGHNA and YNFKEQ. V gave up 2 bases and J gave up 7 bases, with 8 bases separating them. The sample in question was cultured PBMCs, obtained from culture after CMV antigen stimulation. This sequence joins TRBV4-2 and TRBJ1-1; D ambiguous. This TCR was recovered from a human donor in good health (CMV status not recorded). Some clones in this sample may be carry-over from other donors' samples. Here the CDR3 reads CASSQSRGEAFF. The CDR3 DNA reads TGTGCCAGCAGCCAATCCCGGGGTGAAGCTTTCTTT.